The sequence of this T cell receptor beta chain was determined in a study of cytomegalovirus exposure and HLA in healthy donors. Study-wide context: About 85 million unique TCRs from HLA-typed donors were held in an early release of data.

Points on this clone: Its antigen is not identified.

V lost 6 bases to trimming and J lost 4 bases; unmatched junction nucleotides: 7. There are 14 residues in the CDR3. Germline CDR1 and CDR2: SQVTM and ANQGSEA. Study-wide points: The investigators catalogued 150 to 200 TCR beta chains as cytomegalovirus-associated. Common viral pathogens (according to a later analysis) appeared linked to several of the most significant clusters. One variant, a missense change in DCLRE1C, was linked in a later analysis to TCR beta V- and J-gene trimming.

With 60 Vbeta and 13 Jbeta primers, the PCR was carried out. Clones were sequenced by immunoSEQ multiplex PCR, and TCRdb holds only the in-frame ones, with some missing. The sample shows about 170,000 clones, approximately 80% of them seen only once. The material sequenced was PBMCs. V gene TRBV29-1 combines with J gene TRBJ1-5, with 9 nucleotides matching TRBD1. The clonotype was recovered from a female donor in good health and CMV-seronegative. The CDR3 protein is CSVRTGVTNQPQHF. CDR3 sequence (DNA): TGCAGCGTCCGGACAGGGGTGACGAATCAGCCCCAGCATTTT.